The 27 T cell receptor beta chains below were found in one sample sequenced in a study of cytotoxic CD8 clonotypes in ibrutinib-treated CLL. Repertoires were generated with immunoSEQ multiplex PCR, while TCRdb's copy carries only in-frame clones and drops some. Among almost 250,000 clones, 70% were seen once, and the ten largest hold approximately 15%. The sequencing used PBMCs, collected after 24 months of ibrutinib treatment. These receptors came from a human donor with chronic lymphocytic leukemia.

The rearrangement uses TRBV10-3 and TRBJ2-2; D gene unclear. Germline-derived CDR1 and CDR2 are ENHRY and SYGVKD. The CDR3 has 11 residues. V lost 10 bases, J lost 6 bases, and 9 bases lay in between. The DNA of the CDR3 is TGTGCCACTGGGTTATCCGGGGAGCTGTTTTTT. This sequence encodes CATGLSGELFF.

This chain joins TRBV6-5 and TRBJ2-2; D unclear. The CDR3 loop spans 15 amino acids. Germline V lookup: CDR1 MNHEY, CDR2 SVGAGI. The V end lost 2 bases, the J end lost 0 bases, and 7 bases lay between the germline ends. The CDR3 loop is CASSYEATNTGELFF. The CDR3 DNA reads as TGTGCCAGCAGTTACGAAGCTACGAACACCGGGGAGCTGTTTTTT.

This chain connects TRBV6-5 to TRBJ2-7; TRBD2 matches 7 bases. V was clipped by 5 bases and J by 0 bases; unmatched bases: 7. The CDR3 covers 15 residues. The germline CDR1 and CDR2 sequences are MNHEY and SVGAGI. CDR3 nucleotide sequence: TGTGCCAGCAGTCCCCGGGGGGTGGGCTCCTACGAGCAGTACTTC. This translates into CASSPRGVGSYEQYF.

This chain connects TRBV6-6 to TRBJ2-7; 7 bases align to TRBD1. V shed 4 bases and J 12 bases; nucleotides not matched to a gene: 6. The germline gives CDR1 MNHNY, CDR2 SVGAGI (reference sequence). This CDR3 contains 11 residues. For the CDR3, the DNA is TGTGCCAGCAGTTTGACAGGGCTTGCGTACTTC. This encodes CASSLTGLAYF.

This chain connects TRBV29-1 to TRBJ2-5; D is perhaps TRBD1 or TRBD2 (5 bases each). V was cut by 6 bases and J by 2 bases, with 13 bases left in between. The CDR3 is 13 residues long. CDR1 and CDR2 (germline): SQVTM, ANQGSEA. CDR3: CSVFGGDQETQYF. CDR3 DNA sequence: TGCAGCGTCTTTGGGGGAGATCAAGAGACCCAGTACTTC.

The chain employs TRBV28 and TRBJ2-5, with TRBD2 matching over 14 bases. Germline CDR1 and CDR2: MDHEN and SYDVKM. The trim removed 4 bases at V and 4 bases at J, leaving 14 bases unmatched. CDR3 length: 19 amino acids. The CDR3 spells CASSSRTSGRSSNGETQYF. DNA for the CDR3: TGTGCCAGCAGTTCCCGGACTAGCGGGAGGAGTAGTAATGGAGAGACCCAGTACTTC. Looking up the rest from reference TRBV28 and TRBJ2-5 gives the full variable domain: DVKVTQSSRYLVKRTGEKVFLECVQDMDHENMFWYRQDPGLGLRLIYFSYDVKMKEKGDIPEGYSVSREKKERFSLILESASTNQTSMYLCASSSRTSGRSSNGETQYFGPGTRLLVL.

V gene TRBV4-2 combines with J gene TRBJ2-7; possible D gene TRBD2, 6 bases. Per germline, CDR1 LGHNA and CDR2 YNFKEQ. Trimming left V 0 bases short and J 6 bases short, with 15 bases between. The CDR3 sequence is 15 residues long. The CDR3 reads CASSQDGGAPGEQYF. In nucleotides, the CDR3 is TGTGCCAGCAGCCAAGACGGGGGAGCCCCCGGCGAGCAGTACTTC.

This clone was observed a handful of times. The rearrangement joins TRBV6-5 to TRBJ1-2, with TRBD1 identical over 8 bases. CDR1 is MNHEY and CDR2 is SVGAGI in the germline V gene. V trimming: 0 bases; J trimming: 2 bases; junction bases outside the gene matches: 5. The CDR3 has 16 amino acids. The CDR3 nucleotides are TGTGCCAGCAGTTACTCTTCGTCAGGGGGCAACTATGGCTACACCTTC. Its protein product is CASSYSSSGGNYGYTF.

This chain uses TRBV23-1 with TRBJ2-7; tentatively, D is TRBD1 (6 bases). TRBV23-1 is treated as an ORF (open reading frame) with a function not yet certain. V was cut by 6 bases and J by 6 bases, with 12 bases left in between. The CDR3 totals 12 residues. This CDR3 is CASRQTRGEQYF. DNA of the CDR3: TGCGCCAGCAGACAGACCAGGGGCGAGCAGTACTTC.

The V and J genes are TRBV7-3 and TRBJ2-1; TRBD1 might be the D (6 bases). Germline V CDR1 and CDR2: SGHTA, FQGTGA. Trimming removed 5 bases from V and 2 bases from J, with 19 bases in between. The length of the CDR3 is 17 residues. The CDR3 bases are TGTGCCAGCAGCGGAGCGGTAGGGGGTTTAACCTACAATGAGCAGTTCTTC. Translated: CASSGAVGGLTYNEQFF.

The rearrangement joins TRBV9 to TRBJ2-1; the D gene is possibly TRBD2 (5 bases). The germline V gene encodes CDR1 SGDLS and CDR2 YYNGEE. This CDR3 has 17 residues. Trimming took 1 base from V and 1 from J, leaving 15 bases between them. CDR3 DNA sequence: TGTGCCAGCAGCGTATCGAATAGCGCGAATTCCTACAATGAGCAGTTCTTC. This gives the protein CASSVSNSANSYNEQFF.

The chain has TRBV27 and TRBJ2-4; 15 nucleotides agree with TRBD2. V dropped 5 bases and J dropped 0; count of bases not matched to a gene: 11. Germline-derived CDR1 and CDR2 are MNHEY and SMNVEV (reference sequence). The CDR3 loop spans 20 amino acids. The CDR3 loop is CASSPLGLAGGLKAKNIQYF. The CDR3 DNA sequence: TGTGCCAGCAGTCCGTTGGGACTAGCGGGAGGTCTGAAAGCCAAAAACATTCAGTACTTC.

This chain uses TRBV5-1 with TRBJ2-2; 7 positions agree with TRBD1. Germline assignment: CDR1 SGHRS and CDR2 YFSETQ. V trimming: 0 bases; J trimming: 3 bases; junction bases outside the gene matches: 2. CDR3 length: 15 amino acids. CDR3 nucleotide sequence: TGCGCCAGCAGCTTGGGTGACAGGGACACCGGGGAGCTGTTTTTT. It codes for CASSLGDRDTGELFF.

This chain joins TRBV28 and TRBJ2-7, with a weak D call TRBD2 (6 bases). There are 15 residues in the CDR3. Germline V gene data show CDR1 as MDHEN and CDR2 as SYDVKM. Trimming stripped 3 bases from V and 0 bases from J, with 12 bases between. CDR3 in amino acids: CASSFASVSSYEQYF. The CDR3 coding sequence is TGTGCCAGCAGTTTTGCTAGCGTCAGCTCCTACGAGCAGTACTTC. Variable domain in full (rest from reference TRBV28 and TRBJ2-7): DVKVTQSSRYLVKRTGEKVFLECVQDMDHENMFWYRQDPGLGLRLIYFSYDVKMKEKGDIPEGYSVSREKKERFSLILESASTNQTSMYLCASSFASVSSYEQYFGPGTRLTVT.

This clone occurred a few times. V and J are TRBV4-3 and TRBJ2-3; no reliable D call. Trimming removed 6 bases from V and 4 bases from J, with 14 bases in between. Germline-derived CDR1 and CDR2 are LGHNA and YSLEER. The CDR3 spans 14 residues. The CDR3 bases are TGCGCCAGCAGTCGATCACGGTCCGCAGATACGCAGTATTTT. It yields the protein CASSRSRSADTQYF.

The chain carries TRBV7-2 and TRBJ2-7; possibly TRBD1 or TRBD2 for D (6 bases each). Germline lookup yields CDR1 SGHTA and CDR2 FQGNSA. The CDR3 runs to 13 residues. Trimming took off 8 bases at V and 5 bases at J, with 16 bases between the two ends. In DNA, the CDR3 is TGTGCCAGCTCCAGATCGGGGGCCCACGAGCAGTACTTC. Translation: CASSRSGAHEQYF.

The chain couples TRBV6-6 to TRBJ2-5; 12 bases map to TRBD2. CDR3 size: 16 residues. With V trimmed by 4 bases and J by 2 bases, 5 bases remained unmatched. In germline, CDR1 is MNHNY, CDR2 SVGAGI (reference sequence). The CDR3 region has the DNA TGTGCCAGCAGTTCCGGACTAGCGGGGCTACAAGAGACCCAGTACTTC. This codes for CASSSGLAGLQETQYF.

The CDR3 DNA is TGTGCCAGCAGCTTCTCAACGTCTGGGACTGAAGCTTTCTTT. This codes for CASSFSTSGTEAFF. The V gene is TRBV27, the J gene TRBJ1-1; D call uncertain. V was cut by 6 bases and J by 5 bases, with 16 bases left in between. Per germline, CDR1 MNHEY and CDR2 SMNVEV (reference sequence). The CDR3 consists of 14 residues.

V usage is TRBV9 and J usage is TRBJ2-1; 10 bases line up with TRBD2. The CDR3 is made up of 15 amino acids. The V gene end was trimmed by 3 bases and the J gene end by 4 bases; junction bases not matched to a gene: 4. Germline CDR1 and CDR2: SGDLS and YYNGEE. CDR3 nucleotide sequence: TGTGCCAGCAGCGCGAGCGGGAGGGCATACAATGAGCAGTTCTTC. Translating gives CASSASGRAYNEQFF.

This rearrangement joins TRBV6-5 to TRBJ2-1; D possibly corresponds to TRBD2 (5 bases). The CDR3 sequence is 14 residues long. Germline CDR1 and CDR2: MNHEY and SVGAGI. V shed 6 bases and J shed 11 bases, with 20 bases lying between them. The CDR3 sequence is CASSPREVNGKQFF. CDR3 DNA: TGTGCCAGCAGCCCGAGGGAAGTTAATGGTAAGCAGTTCTTC.

This clone was observed a handful of times. The chain links TRBV2 to TRBJ1-2; 8 bases are shared with TRBD1. The V gene's germline CDR1 is SNHLY and CDR2 FYNNEI. There are 13 residues in the CDR3. V trimming: 3 bases; J trimming: 14 bases; junction bases outside the gene matches: 11. The CDR3 region is CASSEDRAVPGTF. The CDR3 DNA reads as TGTGCCAGCAGTGAGGACAGGGCGGTACCGGGGACCTTC.

The rearrangement links TRBV5-1 to TRBJ2-3; 11 positions match TRBD2. CDR1 is SGHRS and CDR2 is YFSETQ in the germline V gene. V was pared by 4 bases and J by 4 bases, with 8 bases of the junction left unmatched. The CDR3 is 16 residues long. The CDR3 reads CASSAERTSGSDTQYF. In DNA form, the CDR3 reads TGCGCCAGCAGCGCCGAACGGACTAGCGGGTCAGATACGCAGTATTTT. The full variable domain, rest sourced from reference TRBV5-1 and TRBJ2-3, is KAGVTQTPRYLIKTRGQQVTLSCSPISGHRSVSWYQQTPGQGLQFLFEYFSETQRNKGNFPGRFSGRQFSNSRSEMNVSTLELGDSALYLCASSAERTSGSDTQYFGPGTRLTVL.

This chain links TRBV29-1 with TRBJ2-1; the match to TRBD2 covers 7 bases. The junction had 12 bases not matched to a gene; V was cut back by 1 base and J by 0 bases. Germline V lookup: CDR1 SQVTM, CDR2 ANQGSEA. The CDR3 runs 18 residues. In DNA, the CDR3 is TGCAGCGTTGAAGGTTTGGCTAGCGGCACTTACTCCTACAATGAGCAGTTCTTC. Encoded protein: CSVEGLASGTYSYNEQFF.

This clone was recorded only once. The genes are TRBV6-5 and TRBJ2-3; D is perhaps TRBD1 (5 bases). Germline V gives CDR1 MNHEY, CDR2 SVGAGI. The CDR3 loop spans 14 amino acids. V was trimmed by 5 bases and J by 3 bases, leaving 12 bases between them. CDR3 amino acids: CASSPPRATDTQYF. The CDR3 DNA reads as TGTGCCAGCAGTCCCCCCAGGGCAACAGATACGCAGTATTTT.

As for this clone: Other DNA sequences within the sample encode an identical CDR3. V and J are TRBV4-3 and TRBJ1-1; D is undetermined. CDR1 and CDR2 (germline): LGHNA, YSLEER. The CDR3 spans 14 residues. V was cut by 0 bases and J by 4 bases, with 9 bases left in between. CDR3 sequence: CASSQETRGTEAFF. CDR3 bases: TGCGCCAGCAGCCAAGAAACACGGGGCACTGAAGCTTTCTTT.

The J gene is TRBJ2-7, the V gene TRBV28; D possibly matches TRBD1 or TRBD2 (5 bases each). The CDR3 loop spans 13 amino acids. Trimming pared 6 bases from V and 1 base from J, leaving 10 bases between. Germline loops: CDR1 MDHEN, CDR2 SYDVKM. The CDR3 sequence: CASSRDGSYEQYF. The CDR3 DNA sequence: TGTGCCAGCAGCCGGGACGGATCCTACGAGCAGTACTTC.

The rearrangement links TRBV7-9 to TRBJ1-2; D is possibly TRBD1 (5 bases). The germline V and J ends were trimmed by 5 bases and 5 bases, with 21 bases remaining between them. The CDR3 is 16 amino acids. The germline V gene encodes CDR1 SEHNR and CDR2 FQNEAQ (reference sequence). This chain's CDR3 is CASSTIPGPHWYGYTF. In DNA form, the CDR3 reads TGTGCCAGCAGCACAATTCCGGGACCACATTGGTATGGCTACACCTTC.